The rows below give T cell receptor beta chains drawn from one sample of a study of T cells after yellow fever vaccination. TCRdb fed the 5' RACE reads into MiXCR, producing one record per CDR3 protein. The sample holds roughly 70,000 distinct CDR3 sequences; approximately 8% are singletons and the top ten take about two fifths. The specimen was CD8+ T cells sorted from PBMCs, collected on the day of the yellow fever booster vaccination. The source is a man younger than 45 who received the YFV17D yellow fever vaccine. The CDR3 runs from the conserved cysteine through the conserved F or W. The order of the fields is J gene, V gene, clone size, D gene, CDR3 protein, CDR3 DNA. A D gene is named only where the DNA matches it firmly. Part of the rows lack a size; the others show once, few, many or a class for expanded clones.

TRBJ2-7	TRBV4-2	few	-	CASSQDQSGYEQYF	TGTGCCAGCAGCCAAGATCAGTCGGGTTACGAGCAGTACTTC
TRBJ2-5	TRBV18	few	TRBD2	CASSPLAGEETQYF	TGTGCCAGCTCACCTTTAGCGGGAGAGGAGACCCAGTACTTC
TRBJ2-5	TRBV19	few	-	CASTARGSDRWTQYF	TGTGCCAGTACCGCCCGGGGCAGCGACCGTTGGACCCAGTACTTC
TRBJ2-5	TRBV5-6	-	TRBD1	CASSPFGAGGDSGETQYF	TGTGCCAGCAGCCCATTTGGGGCAGGGGGCGATTCCGGGGAGACCCAGTACTTC
TRBJ2-7	TRBV12-3/TRBV12-4	few	TRBD1	CASRKTGGTYEQYF	TGTGCCAGCAGAAAAACAGGGGGCACCTACGAGCAGTACTTC
TRBJ2-7	TRBV3-1	many	TRBD1	CASSETGGADEQYF	TGTGCCAGCAGCGAAACAGGGGGCGCGGACGAGCAGTACTTC
TRBJ2-2	TRBV29-1	few	-	CSAFLLGPNTGELFF	TGCAGCGCTTTTCTGTTGGGCCCAAACACCGGGGAGCTGTTTTTT
TRBJ2-1	TRBV6-2/TRBV6-3	many	TRBD2	CASRTGTSGNNEQFF	TGTGCCAGCAGAACCGGGACTAGCGGCAACAATGAGCAGTTCTTC
TRBJ2-7	TRBV5-1	-	TRBD1	CASSPAGTGRVDQYF	TGCGCCAGCAGCCCAGCCGGGACAGGGAGGGTCGATCAGTACTTC
TRBJ2-3	TRBV6-2/TRBV6-3	-	-	CASNNWPLDTQYF	TGTGCCAGCAACAATTGGCCCTTGGATACGCAGTATTTT
TRBJ2-7	TRBV5-4	-	-	CASSYGPTSYEQYF	TGTGCCAGCAGCTATGGCCCCACTTCCTACGAGCAGTACTTC
TRBJ2-1	TRBV30	-	-	CAWSAIPVNNEQFF	TGTGCCTGGAGCGCCATCCCGGTGAATAATGAGCAGTTCTTC
TRBJ2-3	TRBV5-1	-	TRBD2	CASSLSTSGSTDTQYF	TGCGCCAGCAGCTTGTCGACTAGCGGGAGCACAGATACGCAGTATTTT
TRBJ2-5	TRBV11-1	few	-	CASSSEALDIQETQYF	TGTGCCAGCAGCTCAGAGGCCCTGGACATCCAAGAGACCCAGTACTTC
TRBJ2-4	TRBV23-1	-	TRBD2	CASSQSTAGGKMGAKNIQYF	TGCGCCAGCAGTCAAAGCACAGCGGGAGGGAAGATGGGAGCCAAAAACATTCAGTACTTC
TRBJ2-7	TRBV2	-	TRBD2	CASRYAREGGHEQYF	TGTGCCAGCAGATACGCGCGGGAGGGCGGCCACGAGCAGTACTTC
TRBJ2-2	TRBV9	few	TRBD2	CASSLGLAGGPGELFF	TGTGCCAGCAGCCTCGGACTAGCGGGAGGACCCGGGGAGCTGTTTTTT
TRBJ2-3	TRBV6-1	few	TRBD2	CATGLAGSTDTQYF	TGTGCCACCGGACTAGCGGGGAGCACAGATACGCAGTATTTT
TRBJ2-3	TRBV5-5	few	-	CASSLSLGTADTQYF	TGTGCCAGCAGCTTGTCCTTAGGGACGGCAGATACGCAGTATTTT
TRBJ2-7	TRBV18	-	TRBD1	CASSEGANEQYF	TGTGCCAGCTCAGAGGGGGCAAACGAGCAGTACTTC
TRBJ2-3	TRBV7-7	-	-	CASSLTGLSTDTQYF	TGTGCTAGCAGCTTAACAGGGTTAAGCACAGATACGCAGTATTTT
TRBJ2-1	TRBV27	-	TRBD2	CASSLGTSGSDEQFF	TGTGCCAGCAGTTTAGGTACTAGCGGGAGCGATGAGCAGTTCTTC
TRBJ2-5	TRBV6-5	-	-	CASSYTGPYQETQYF	TGTGCCAGCAGTTACACAGGTCCGTACCAAGAGACCCAGTACTTC
TRBJ2-1	TRBV12-3/TRBV12-4	-	-	CASSVLGAGEQFF	TGTGCCAGCAGTGTACTGGGGGCTGGTGAGCAGTTCTTC
TRBJ2-5	TRBV2	many	-	CASSEAPGQETQYF	TGTGCCAGCAGTGAAGCGCCCGGACAAGAGACCCAGTACTTC
TRBJ2-1	TRBV7-9	many	TRBD1	CASSPQGDGMSYNEQFF	TGTGCCAGCAGCCCACAGGGGGACGGGATGAGTTACAATGAGCAGTTCTTC
TRBJ2-3	TRBV5-1	few	-	CASSTGHGIDTQYF	TGCGCCAGCAGCACCGGCCACGGTATCGATACGCAGTATTTT
TRBJ2-7	TRBV2	many	-	CASNMGQDEQYF	TGTGCCAGCAATATGGGGCAGGACGAGCAGTACTTC
TRBJ2-7	TRBV5-1	many	TRBD2	CASSLASGSYEQYF	TGCGCCAGCAGCTTGGCTAGCGGATCCTACGAGCAGTACTTC
TRBJ2-3	TRBV28	-	-	CASSFGQDTQYF	TGTGCCAGCAGTTTCGGTCAAGATACGCAGTATTTT
TRBJ2-1	TRBV6-2/TRBV6-3	many	-	CASSYRWGAPYNEQFF	TGTGCCAGCAGTTACCGGTGGGGGGCTCCTTACAATGAGCAGTTCTTC
TRBJ2-5	TRBV10-3	medium-sized	-	CAIGTPLQETQYF	TGTGCCATTGGGACTCCGCTACAAGAGACCCAGTACTTC